This T cell receptor (beta chain) was recorded in a study of T cell responses to AZD1222 COVID-19 vaccine (TCRdb year 2021). Turning to the overall study: AZD1222 recipients whose second dose came at about 4 weeks and those whose second dose came at about 12 weeks were combined into one group, since spike-specific TCR depth and breadth did not differ between the two schedules. A total of 233 trial participants underwent TCR sequencing, of whom 207 received two doses of AZD1222 and roughly 25 received two doses of the MenACWY control vaccine. Trial participants were enrolled by age into 18-55, 56-69 and 70-plus year subgroups, with 148, 28 and 57 TCR-sequenced participants respectively. Study-wide conclusions, independent of this receptor: The 56-69-year group was small, and its depth increase did not reach significance, likely because of low power. Most participants were white British and females outnumbered males, and the authors suggested that clonal diversity may have been underestimated. After two AZD1222 doses, both the breadth and the depth of spike-specific TCRs were significantly higher than at day 0 and than in MenACWY recipients. No day 14 peak-response samples were available, so repertoires were characterized only after the peak T cell response. Vaccine-associated CD4 TCRs spanned the whole spike protein, with dominant responses in regions 160-218 and 743-854. Conclusions about previously exposed vaccinees were limited because only a handful of AZD1222 recipients were SARS-CoV-2 seropositive at baseline. Reportedly, almost half of the unique spike-specific TCRs recognized epitopes lying outside the regions that are mutated in the B.1.351 and B.1.1.7 variants.

CDR1 and CDR2 (SGHVS, FQNEAQ) derive from the germline V gene. V and J are truncated by 0 bases and 5 bases respectively, leaving an intervening sequence of 12 bases. From its cysteine to its phenylalanine, the CDR3 spans 15 amino acids. The kept DNA is CDR3 alone, 45 bases in frame from the first base. Comments on this clone: The target of this receptor is not known. Base qualities are missing; no much larger clone stands one base away.

The CDR3 regions of human TCRbeta chains were subjected to immunosequencing. The authors processed their data as follows. TCRs in the repertoires were matched against a reference library of SARS-CoV-2-specific TCRs that had been generated with the MIRA antigen-specificity platform. Breadth was defined as the fraction of unique TCRs that were SARS-CoV-2-associated. Depth was defined as the fraction of total T cells that were SARS-CoV-2-associated. Using the MIRA data, every spike-specific TCR was mapped to the spike region that the TCR reacted to and assigned to either a CD4 or a CD8 class. Log10-transformed breadth and depth values were compared by one-way ANOVA with Sidak's multiple comparisons tests. TCRdb carries this immuneACCESS record with in-frame sequences only. Its versions omit some clonotypes, under half of them owing to an unresolved V gene in the studies checked, with the rest unexplained. That table gives V, J and clone size, and the DNA gave D and trimming. For this sample there are around 200,000 clones; approximately 91% appear just once. 0.99% of the sample rests with the top ten.

The time point tag for this specimen amounts to: baseline before first vaccination. Vaccinee samples came from UK trials COV001 and COV002, including a single-blind randomized controlled phase 2/3 trial of AZD1222 (ChAdOx1 nCoV-19) in healthy adults. For TCRbeta chain sequencing, PBMC samples from trial participants were taken at day 0 and at day 28 after the second dose. The sequencing here drew on peripheral blood, taken on day 0 of AZD1222 vaccination. The receptor was derived from an adult in good health. This chain joins TRBV7-8 to TRBJ2-3; the D gene lacks a confident call. The sequenced DNA is TGTGCCAGCAGCTTAGCGATAGCCAACGGAGATACGCAGTATTTT. The resulting protein is CASSLAIANGDTQYF.